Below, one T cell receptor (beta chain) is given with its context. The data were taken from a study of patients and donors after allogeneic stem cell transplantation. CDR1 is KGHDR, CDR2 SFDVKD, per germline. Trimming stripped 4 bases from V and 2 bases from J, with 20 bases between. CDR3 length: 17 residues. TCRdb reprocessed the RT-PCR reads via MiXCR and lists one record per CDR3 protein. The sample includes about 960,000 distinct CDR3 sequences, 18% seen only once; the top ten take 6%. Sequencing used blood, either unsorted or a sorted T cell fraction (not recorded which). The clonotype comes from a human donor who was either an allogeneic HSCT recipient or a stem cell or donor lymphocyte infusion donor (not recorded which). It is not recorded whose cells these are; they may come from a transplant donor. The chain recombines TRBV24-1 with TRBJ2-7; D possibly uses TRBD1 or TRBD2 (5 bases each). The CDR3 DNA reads TGTGCCACCAGTGACGCTAACCCCGACCGGGGCACCTACGAGCAGTACTTC. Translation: CATSDANPDRGTYEQYF.